One T cell receptor beta chain is described in this entry. This table comes from immunoSEQ multiplex PCR, and its TCRdb copy is limited to in-frame clones, with some not included. The profile shows some 280,000 clones, about 85% of them singletons. This sample is part of a study of blood T cell repertoires in COVID-19. Study-level background: Both acute and convalescent COVID-19 samples were obtained from the United States, Italy and Spain.

The germline gives CDR1 MNHEY, CDR2 SVGAGI. V shed 0 bases and J 6 bases; nucleotides not matched to a gene: 6. The CDR3 totals 15 residues. The origin of this receptor is a woman aged 45-65 years with active or convalescent COVID-19. The sample taken for sequencing was peripheral blood. This rearrangement joins TRBV6-5 to TRBJ2-3; 7 positions match TRBD2. CDR3 loop: CASSYSLAGVDTQYF. The CDR3 coding sequence is TGTGCCAGCAGTTACTCCCTCGCGGGAGTTGATACGCAGTATTTT.